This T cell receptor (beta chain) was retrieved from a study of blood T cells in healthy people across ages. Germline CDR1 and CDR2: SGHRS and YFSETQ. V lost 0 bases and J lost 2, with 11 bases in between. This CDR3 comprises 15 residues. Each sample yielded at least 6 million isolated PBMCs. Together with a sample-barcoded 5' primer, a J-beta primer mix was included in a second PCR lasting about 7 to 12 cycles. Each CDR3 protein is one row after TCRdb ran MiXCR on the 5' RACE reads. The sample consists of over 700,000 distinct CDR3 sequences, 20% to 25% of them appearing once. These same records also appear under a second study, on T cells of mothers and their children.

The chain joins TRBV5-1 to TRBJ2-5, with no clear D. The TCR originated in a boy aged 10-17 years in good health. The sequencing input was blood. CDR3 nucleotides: TGCGCCAGCAGCTTGGAGGGCGGAGATCAAGAGACCCAGTACTTC. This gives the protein CASSLEGGDQETQYF.